Here is one T cell receptor beta chain with its context. This record belongs to a study of blood T cell repertoires in COVID-19. Study context: Some COVID-19 samples were acute and others convalescent; all came from the United States, Italy and Spain. The cDNA or gDNA used as material had been derived from T cells, B-cell-depleted T cells, or PBMCs.

Methods used by the authors: By means of reference gene primer amplification, nucleated cell counts were estimated. Produced via immunoSEQ multiplex PCR; TCRdb's table is partial and in-frame only. V, J and clone size were drawn from that table, and D and trimming were deduced from the DNA. Of 400,000 to 550,000 clones detected, 75% to 90% appear once; the ten largest clones hold roughly 4%. Source material: peripheral blood. This clonotype originated in a woman in her 30s with acute or convalescent COVID-19.

CDR3 bases: TGTGCCAGCAGTTTCGGGACACGGGGCGACAATGAGCAGTTCTTC. Translation: CASSFGTRGDNEQFF. J is TRBJ2-1 and V is TRBV27; tentative D call: TRBD1 (6 bases). Germline assignment: CDR1 MNHEY and CDR2 SMNVEV (reference sequence). Trimming took 3 bases from V and 5 from J, leaving 14 bases between them. The CDR3 sequence is 15 residues long.